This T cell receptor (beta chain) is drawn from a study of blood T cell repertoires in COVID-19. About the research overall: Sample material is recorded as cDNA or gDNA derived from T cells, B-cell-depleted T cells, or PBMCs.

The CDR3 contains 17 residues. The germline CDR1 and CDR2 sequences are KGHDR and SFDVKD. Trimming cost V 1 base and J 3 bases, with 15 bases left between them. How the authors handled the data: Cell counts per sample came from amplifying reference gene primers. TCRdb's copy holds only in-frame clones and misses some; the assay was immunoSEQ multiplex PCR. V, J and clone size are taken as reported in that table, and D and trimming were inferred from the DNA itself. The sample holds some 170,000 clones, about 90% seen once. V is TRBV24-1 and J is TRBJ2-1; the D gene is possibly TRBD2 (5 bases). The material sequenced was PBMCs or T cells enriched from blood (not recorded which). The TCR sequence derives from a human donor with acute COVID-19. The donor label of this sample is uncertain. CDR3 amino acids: CATSDFSLGVGYNEQFF. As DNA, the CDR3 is TGTGCCACCAGTGATTTTAGCCTCGGGGTGGGCTACAATGAGCAGTTCTTC.